This entry lists 24 T cell receptor beta chains sequenced from one sample in a study of blood T cell repertoires in COVID-19. Sequencing was performed with immunoSEQ multiplex PCR; in TCRdb, only in-frame clones are kept and a portion is missing. The sample records 60,000 to 80,000 clones, more than 90% being singletons. The material sequenced was peripheral blood. Every receptor here comes from a human donor in a cohort sampled during active COVID-19.

The chain has TRBV12-5 and TRBJ1-1; tentatively, D is TRBD1 (6 bases). With 8 bases removed from V and 8 bases from J, the gap between germline ends came to 18 bases. The CDR3 spans 13 residues. Germline CDR1 is LGHNT and CDR2 is FRNRAP. CDR3 residues: CASSERAQGEAFF. CDR3 DNA: TGTGCTAGTAGTGAACGGGCACAGGGAGAAGCTTTCTTT. Combining the CDR3 with reference TRBV12-5 and TRBJ1-1 gives the whole variable domain DARVTQTPRHKVTEMGQEVTMRCQPILGHNTVFWYRQTMMQGLELLAYFRNRAPLDDSGMPKDRFSAEMPDATLATLKIQPSEPRDSAVYFCASSERAQGEAFFGQGTRLTVV.

The rearrangement uses TRBV28 and TRBJ1-5; TRBD1 aligns across 7 bases. With 1 base clipped from V and 7 bases from J, the junction kept 10 bases outside the gene matches. CDR3 length equals 16 residues. Germline CDR1 is MDHEN and CDR2 is SYDVKM. The CDR3 reads CASSLFLTGTEQPQHF. The CDR3 nucleotides are TGTGCCAGCAGTTTATTCCTGACAGGGACGGAACAGCCCCAGCATTTT.

This chain links TRBV6-5 with TRBJ1-1; D gene unclear. The CDR3 is 16 residues long. CDR1 and CDR2 from the germline V gene are MNHEY and SVGAGI. Trimming pared 2 bases from V and 0 bases from J, leaving 13 bases between. CDR3 sequence: CASSYTSGALNTEAFF. CDR3 sequence (DNA): TGTGCCAGCAGTTACACGTCGGGAGCCTTGAACACTGAAGCTTTCTTT.

The chain combines TRBV7-9 with TRBJ1-1; D ambiguous. V shed 1 base and J shed 4 bases, with 10 bases lying between them. The CDR3 extends over 14 amino acids. CDR1 is SEHNR and CDR2 is FQNEAQ in the germline V gene (reference sequence). CDR3 coding DNA: TGTGCCAGCAGCTTAGAATGGAGGGTCACTGAAGCTTTCTTT. This sequence encodes CASSLEWRVTEAFF. The whole variable domain, filled in from reference TRBV7-9 and TRBJ1-1, reads DTGVSQNPRHKITKRGQNVTFRCDPISEHNRLYWYRQTLGQGPEFLTYFQNEAQLEKSRLLSDRFSAERPKGSFSTLEIQRTEQGDSAMYLCASSLEWRVTEAFFGQGTRLTVV.

The chain carries TRBV7-3 and TRBJ2-2, with unresolved D. The CDR3 length is 13 residues. Deletions cut 8 bases from V and 4 bases from J, with 11 bases between. Germline values: CDR1 SGHTA, CDR2 FQGTGA. The CDR3 DNA follows: TGTGCCAGCGGTGGCGGATCCACCGGGGAGCTGTTTTTT. Residues: CASGGGSTGELFF.

J is TRBJ1-1 and V is TRBV5-1; 7 bases agree with TRBD1. The CDR3 has 15 amino acids. CDR1 and CDR2 from the germline V gene are SGHRS and YFSETQ. V lost 4 bases and J lost 1; bases outside the gene matches: 7. CDR3 sequence reads: CASSRDRTGNTEAFF. The CDR3 nucleotides read TGCGCCAGCAGCCGGGACCGGACAGGGAACACTGAAGCTTTCTTT.

In this sample, this clone turned up once. The chain joins TRBV19 to TRBJ2-3, with TRBD2 identical over 15 bases. V lost 4 bases to trimming and J lost 2 bases; unmatched junction nucleotides: 10. CDR1 is LNHDA and CDR2 is SQIVND in the germline V gene (reference sequence). The CDR3 runs 19 residues. CDR3 sequence reads: CASSTGLAGGEGNTDTQYF. The CDR3 DNA sequence: TGTGCCAGTAGTACTGGACTAGCGGGAGGGGAGGGGAACACAGATACGCAGTATTTT.

The rearrangement joins TRBV28 to TRBJ1-6; D unclear. V dropped 5 bases and J dropped 0 bases, with 8 bases sitting between them. The CDR3 spans 15 residues. Looked up from germline, CDR1 is MDHEN and CDR2 is SYDVKM. The DNA of the CDR3 is TGTGCCAGCAGTCCCCATAGCTCCTATAATTCACCCCTCCACTTT. It specifies CASSPHSSYNSPLHF.

V and J are TRBV7-3 and TRBJ2-3; 10 bases line up with TRBD2. The CDR3 has 16 amino acids. Per germline, CDR1 SGHTA and CDR2 FQGTGA. With 4 bases clipped from V and 6 bases from J, the junction kept 10 bases outside the gene matches. CDR3 sequence: CASSSPSGSFADTQYF. The CDR3 DNA reads as TGTGCCAGCAGCTCTCCTAGCGGGAGCTTCGCCGATACGCAGTATTTT.

This chain links TRBV29-1 with TRBJ2-7, with D tentatively TRBD2 (5 bases). V lost 4 bases and J 2 bases, leaving 12 bases between the germline ends. This CDR3 contains 13 residues. CDR1 and CDR2 (germline): SQVTM, ANQGSEA. The CDR3 spells CSVGSGGTYEQYF. The CDR3, as DNA: TGCAGCGTTGGAAGCGGTGGGACCTACGAGCAGTACTTC.

The rearrangement links TRBV2 to TRBJ1-5; D possibly corresponds to TRBD1 (6 bases). CDR1 and CDR2 (germline): SNHLY, FYNNEI. V dropped 7 bases and J dropped 4 bases, with 11 bases sitting between them. This CDR3 has 13 amino acids. The CDR3 sequence: CASTGVGNQPQHF. For the CDR3, the DNA is TGTGCCAGCACAGGGGTTGGGAATCAGCCCCAGCATTTT.

The chain is built from TRBV5-1 and TRBJ2-7; D may be TRBD1 (8 bases). Germline CDR1 SGHRS, CDR2 YFSETQ. The CDR3 has 16 amino acids. The V end lost 5 bases, the J end lost 0 bases, and 18 bases lay between the germline ends. The CDR3 region is CASRREGDRSSYEQYF. CDR3 DNA: TGCGCCAGCAGGAGGGAGGGGGACAGGAGCTCCTACGAGCAGTACTTC. Supplemented by reference TRBV5-1 and TRBJ2-7, the full variable domain reads KAGVTQTPRYLIKTRGQQVTLSCSPISGHRSVSWYQQTPGQGLQFLFEYFSETQRNKGNFPGRFSGRQFSNSRSEMNVSTLELGDSALYLCASRREGDRSSYEQYFGPGTRLTVT.

This chain connects TRBV3-1 (or the pseudogene TRBV3-2) to TRBJ2-1; D perhaps matches TRBD2 (5 bases). The V gene lost 1 base and the J gene lost 6 bases, with 19 bases spanning the gap. This CDR3 contains 17 residues. Germline V gives CDR1 LGHDT, CDR2 YNNKEL (reference sequence). The DNA of the CDR3 is TGTGCCAGCAGCCAAGTTCGGGTCCAAGACTATGGCAATGAGCAGTTCTTC. It translates to CASSQVRVQDYGNEQFF.

The chain is built from TRBV7-2 and TRBJ1-1, with 7 bases aligning to TRBD1. Germline V gene data show CDR1 as SGHTA and CDR2 as FQGNSA. V was clipped by 3 bases and J by 1 base; unmatched bases: 11. This CDR3 contains 17 residues. The CDR3, as DNA: TGTGCCAGCAGCTTCGACCCTCGGACAGGAGCGAACACTGAAGCTTTCTTT. This translates into CASSFDPRTGANTEAFF.

This clone has just one count. The V and J genes are TRBV5-1 and TRBJ2-7; possible D gene TRBD2, 6 bases. Trimming removed 4 bases at V and 3 bases at J, with 14 bases between. Germline V gene sequence: CDR1 SGHRS, CDR2 YFSETQ. The CDR3 extends over 14 amino acids. CDR3 DNA sequence: TGCGCCAGCAGCAACCCCCCGGACTACTACGAGCAGTACTTC. Encoded protein: CASSNPPDYYEQYF.

The rearrangement joins TRBV19 to TRBJ1-1, with 8 bases identical to TRBD1. Trimming removed 6 bases from V and 12 bases from J; junction bases left unmatched: 15. CDR3 size: 14 residues. Germline CDR1 reads LNHDA; CDR2 reads SQIVND (reference sequence). The CDR3 region has the DNA TGTGCCAGTAGCCTACTAATACCGGGACAGGACCCTTTCTTT. Its protein product is CASSLLIPGQDPFF. The full variable domain, its missing parts supplied by reference TRBV19 and TRBJ1-1, is DGGITQSPKYLFRKEGQNVTLSCEQNLNHDAMYWYRQDPGQGLRLIYYSQIVNDFQKGDIAEGYSVSREKKESFPLTVTSAQKNPTAFYLCASSLLIPGQDPFFGQGTRLTVV.

As DNA, the CDR3 is TGTGCCAGCAGTTATTTGGGAGGAGTAGCTTTCTTT. This codes for CASSYLGGVAFF. This chain connects TRBV6-2 or TRBV6-3 to TRBJ1-1; D gene uncertain. The V and J ends lost 3 bases and 10 bases respectively, with 12 bases between them. The CDR3 has 12 amino acids. The germline V gene has CDR1 MNHEY and CDR2 SVGEGT.

This rearrangement joins TRBV25-1 to TRBJ2-3; no definite D call. The CDR3 has 12 residues. The V gene's germline CDR1 is MGHDK and CDR2 SYGVNS. The V gene lost 3 bases and the J gene lost 7 bases, with 8 bases spanning the gap. The CDR3: CASSDPVNTQYF. CDR3 sequence (DNA): TGTGCCAGCAGTGATCCGGTTAATACGCAGTATTTT.

The V and J genes are TRBV7-9 and TRBJ2-5; 7 bases align to TRBD2. The CDR3 contains 16 residues. V gave up 2 bases and J gave up 1 base; unmatched junction bases: 7. Germline values: CDR1 SEHNR, CDR2 FQNEAQ (reference sequence). The CDR3 here is CASSLPSGDLQETQYF. The CDR3 DNA follows: TGTGCCAGCAGCTTACCGAGCGGGGACCTCCAAGAGACCCAGTACTTC.

The chain couples TRBV25-1 to TRBJ1-2; TRBD1 aligns across 8 bases. Germline V CDR1 and CDR2: MGHDK, SYGVNS. This CDR3 contains 16 residues. V dropped 3 bases and J dropped 5; count of bases not matched to a gene: 11. The CDR3 DNA sequence: TGTGCCAGCAGTGAGCCGACGACAGGGGAGATTTATGGCTACACCTTC. It is translated as CASSEPTTGEIYGYTF.

The J gene is TRBJ2-2, the V gene TRBV6-6; 7 positions agree with TRBD1. Trimming cost V 4 bases and J 0 bases; bases outside gene matches: 5. CDR1 is MNHNY, CDR2 SVGAGI, per germline (reference sequence). This CDR3 has 16 amino acids. CDR3 loop: CASSSNRGSNTGELFF. The CDR3, as DNA: TGTGCCAGCAGTTCCAACAGGGGATCGAACACCGGGGAGCTGTTTTTT.

J is TRBJ2-5 and V is TRBV11-3; 8 bases fit TRBD2. CDR1 is SGHNT, CDR2 YENEEA, per germline. With V trimmed by 5 bases and J by 6 bases, 5 bases remained unmatched. The CDR3 is 13 amino acids. CDR3 amino acids: CASSPGGEQTQYF. The CDR3 nucleotides read TGTGCCAGCAGCCCGGGGGGGGAGCAGACCCAGTACTTC.

The chain is built from TRBV2 and TRBJ1-1; D is possibly TRBD1 (6 bases). Germline CDR1 and CDR2: SNHLY and FYNNEI. The CDR3 runs 13 residues. V gave up 6 bases and J gave up 11 bases, with 19 bases separating them. As DNA, the CDR3 is TGTGCCAGCAGCGCCGGGACAACCCCGGGGGCTTTCTTT. Translating it yields CASSAGTTPGAFF.

J is TRBJ2-7 and V is TRBV6-5; a possible D gene is TRBD2 (6 bases). CDR1 is MNHEY and CDR2 is SVGAGI in the germline V gene. Trimming took off 8 bases at V and 3 bases at J, with 14 bases between the two ends. CDR3 length equals 13 residues. The CDR3 DNA sequence: TGTGCCAGCGGGGGACTGGGAGGCTACGAGCAGTACTTC. It codes for CASGGLGGYEQYF.